This T cell receptor (beta chain) came from a study of blood T cells in healthy people across ages. Study results and limitations: Underestimates were what the diversity estimates from one million T cells were considered to be. Getting older went along with TCR beta diversity per million T cells dropping roughly linearly. Greater diversity and more naive CD4+ cells were seen in long-lived donors than in aged donors.

Then a second PCR, running about 6 to 12 cycles, was carried out with a sample-barcoded 5' primer and a J-beta primer mix. One entry per CDR3 protein, called by TCRdb with MiXCR from the 5' RACE reads. The data contain fewer than 2,000,000 distinct CDR3 sequences, roughly 32% of them seen just once; the ten biggest clones take up about 11%. The CDR3 loop spans 12 amino acids. Germline CDR1 reads SGHDN; CDR2 reads FVKESK. Comments on this clonotype: Its target is unknown. A junction boundary mismatches the germline segment, possibly from a read error.

No fewer than 5.5 micrograms of total RNA were isolated from every sample. The chain couples TRBV14 to TRBJ2-7; D gene ambiguous. Sequenced input: blood. The clonotype was recovered from a woman aged 25 to 39 in good health. DNA for the CDR3: TGTGCCAGCAGCCAAGATGGCCGGCTGGGGAACTTC. This encodes CASSQDGRLGNF.